Listed below are T cell receptor beta chains from one sample, sequenced in a study of T cell responses to AZD1222 COVID-19 vaccine. Sequenced by immunoSEQ multiplex PCR; TCRdb stores in-frame clones only, minus some. The sample records around 110,000 clones, approximately 86% being singletons. The sample consisted of peripheral blood, taken on day 0 of AZD1222 vaccination. The source of these receptors is an adult in good health. Both conserved end residues are part of each CDR3. A D gene is named only where the DNA matches it firmly. Clone size is given for some rows only: seen once, a few or many times, or a class if the clone is expanded.

d_call | j_call | clone_size | v_call | cdr3_nt | cdr3_aa
- | TRBJ1-3 | - | TRBV19 | TGTGCCAGTAGTACACATTGGTCTGTGAACTCTGGAAACACCATATATTTT | CASSTHWSVNSGNTIYF
- | TRBJ2-3 | - | TRBV19 | TGTGCCAGTAGTATAGGGAGCACAGATACGCAGTATTTT | CASSIGSTDTQYF
- | TRBJ2-5 | - | TRBV30 | TGTGCCTGGAGCCCACAAGAGACCCAGTACTTC | CAWSPQETQYF
TRBD2 | TRBJ2-1 | - | TRBV5-1 | TGCGCCAGCAGCTTGGATGGGACTAGCTACAATGAGCAGTTCTTC | CASSLDGTSYNEQFF
- | TRBJ1-1 | - | TRBV9 | TGTGCCAGCAGCGCGCCTAAGGGACAAGCTTTCTTT | CASSAPKGQAFF
- | TRBJ2-7 | - | TRBV28 | TGTGCCAGCAGTTCATCCGGGGCCATTGAGCAGTACTTC | CASSSSGAIEQYF
- | TRBJ1-1 | - | TRBV12-5 | TGTGCTAGTGGTTTGCCCGAGAGCGAAGCTTTCTTT | CASGLPESEAFF
TRBD2 | TRBJ2-4 | - | TRBV19 | TGTGCCACTTATAGCGGGAACGGAAACATTCAGTACTTC | CATYSGNGNIQYF
- | TRBJ1-2 | - | TRBV2 | TGTGCCAGCAGGGCCACAACTAACTATGGCTACACCTTC | CASRATTNYGYTF
- | TRBJ2-7 | few | TRBV21-1 | TGTGCCAGCAGCAAAGAGGCGGGGGGGCCCGCCACTACTGTCTACGAGCAGTACTTC | CASSKEAGGPATTVYEQYF
- | TRBJ1-1 | - | TRBV27 | TGTGCCAGCAGTTTGGTTGTCGGGAGGACCGACACTGAAGCTTTCTTT | CASSLVVGRTDTEAFF
TRBD1 | TRBJ1-2 | - | TRBV6-2/TRBV6-3 | TGTGCCAGCAGTTACAGGGATGCAGGGGGCGCGAGAGGCTACACCTTC | CASSYRDAGGARGYTF
TRBD2 | TRBJ2-2 | once | TRBV5-4 | TGTGCCAGCAGCCTCGGGAGGGCCTGGACCGGGGAGCTGTTTTTT | CASSLGRAWTGELFF
- | TRBJ2-6 | - | TRBV5-4 | TGTGCCAGCAGCTCCCTACAGGGCTCTGGGGCCAACGTCCTGACTTTC | CASSSLQGSGANVLTF
- | TRBJ1-2 | once | TRBV12-5 | TGTGCTAGTTCGGACGGGAACTATGGCTACACCTTC | CASSDGNYGYTF
- | TRBJ1-4 | - | TRBV19 | TGTGCCAGTAGTCCTCTTGTCGGGGAAAAACTGTTTTTT | CASSPLVGEKLFF
TRBD2 | TRBJ2-1 | medium-sized | TRBV7-3 | TGTGCCAGCAGCCCCACTAGCGGGAGGGTCGATGAGCAGTTCTTC | CASSPTSGRVDEQFF
TRBD1 | TRBJ1-1 | - | TRBV13 | TGTGCCAGCAGCTCCCATGAATCGACAGGGATTAGCTCGTTGGCTGAAGCTTTCTTT | CASSSHESTGISSLAEAFF
TRBD2 | TRBJ2-7 | - | TRBV10-3 | TGTGCCATCAGTGGATTACTAGCGTACGGGCAGTACTTC | CAISGLLAYGQYF
- | TRBJ2-5 | - | TRBV7-9 | TGTGCCAGCAGTTTTCAATCCAGGTTCCAAGAGACCCAGTACTTC | CASSFQSRFQETQYF
- | TRBJ2-7 | - | TRBV5-1 | TGCGCCAGCAGCGAGGCGGGACAAAGCTCCTACGAGCAGTACTTC | CASSEAGQSSYEQYF
- | TRBJ2-3 | - | TRBV5-1 | TGCGCCAGCAGCTTTATGGCCTCCAGCGGAATTAGCACAGATACGCAGTATTTT | CASSFMASSGISTDTQYF
TRBD1 | TRBJ1-2 | once | TRBV25-1 | TGTGCCAGCAGTGAATTGAGACAGGGACATGGCTACACCTTC | CASSELRQGHGYTF
- | TRBJ2-3 | - | TRBV9 | TGTGCCAGCAGCGTACAGACAGACCTACAAGACACAGATACGCAGTATTTT | CASSVQTDLQDTDTQYF
TRBD1 | TRBJ1-5 | - | TRBV18 | TGTGCCAGCTCACCGCTCGGACGAACGGGACAGGCCTTAAGTCAGCCCCAGCATTTT | CASSPLGRTGQALSQPQHF
- | TRBJ2-5 | few | TRBV11-2 | TGTGCCAGCAGCTTAATGGCGCGAGAGACCCAGTACTTC | CASSLMARETQYF
- | TRBJ1-4 | - | TRBV29-1 | TGCAGCGTTACCGGGTTTGGTAATGAAAAACTGTTTTTT | CSVTGFGNEKLFF
- | TRBJ1-1 | - | TRBV18 | TGTGCCAGCTCAGTAACCGGGGGGGACACTGAAGCTTTCTTT | CASSVTGGDTEAFF
- | TRBJ2-5 | few | TRBV7-2 | TGTGCCAGCAGCTTATATGGACCACAAGAGACCCAGTACTTC | CASSLYGPQETQYF
- | TRBJ1-2 | - | TRBV5-5 | TGTGCCAGCAGCTCGACAGGAGCGGTTTATGGCTACACCTTC | CASSSTGAVYGYTF
- | TRBJ1-2 | - | TRBV30 | TGTGCCTGGAGGGCAGGGAAGGTGGACTATGGCTACACCTTC | CAWRAGKVDYGYTF
- | TRBJ2-7 | - | TRBV30 | TGTGCCTGGTCCGGGCCCACCTACGAGCAGTACTTC | CAWSGPTYEQYF
TRBD1 | TRBJ2-3 | once | TRBV14 | TGTGCCAGCAGCCAAGCGTCCGGACAGGGGGGTACGCAGTATTTT | CASSQASGQGGTQYF
- | TRBJ2-1 | - | TRBV6-6 | TGTGCCAGCAGTCCCCCGCTACGCTCCTACAATGAGCAGTTCTTC | CASSPPLRSYNEQFF
- | TRBJ2-5 | - | TRBV9 | TGTGCCAGCAGCCCTTCGATATCGCAAGAGACCCAGTACTTC | CASSPSISQETQYF
- | TRBJ1-2 | - | TRBV7-9 | TGTGCCAGCAGCTCGGAGGGTCTCGGCTACACCTTC | CASSSEGLGYTF
TRBD1 | TRBJ1-3 | - | TRBV30 | TGTGCCGCGACAGGGCTCACTGGAAACACCATATATTTT | CAATGLTGNTIYF
TRBD1 | TRBJ1-2 | once | TRBV4-3 | TGCGCCAGCAGCCAAGATGTAGGGGGACAGACTAACTATGGCTACACCTTC | CASSQDVGGQTNYGYTF
- | TRBJ2-3 | - | TRBV12-3/TRBV12-4 | TGTGCCAGCAGTCGACTCCTAGAAGATACGCAGTATTTT | CASSRLLEDTQYF
- | TRBJ1-1 | - | TRBV19 | TGTGCCAGTAGCTTCGACACGCTGAACACTGAAGCTTTCTTT | CASSFDTLNTEAFF
TRBD1 | TRBJ1-1 | - | TRBV30 | TGTGCCTGCCCCGGGACAGGGAAAGTTGAAGCTTTCTTT | CACPGTGKVEAFF
- | TRBJ1-5 | - | TRBV21-1 | TGTGCCAGCAGCGATAACAGGGGGCGAAATCAGCCCCAGCATTTT | CASSDNRGRNQPQHF
- | TRBJ1-5 | once | TRBV12-3/TRBV12-4 | TGTGCCAGCAGCTGGGACGGGGTTCAGCCCCAGCATTTT | CASSWDGVQPQHF
TRBD1 | TRBJ1-5 | - | TRBV6-1 | TGTGCCAGCAGTGAGTCAGGGGGGGAAAATCAGCCCCAGCATTTT | CASSESGGENQPQHF
TRBD1 | TRBJ1-3 | - | TRBV7-2 | TGTGCCAGCAGCACCCAGACAGGGGCCAACACCATATATTTT | CASSTQTGANTIYF
- | TRBJ1-1 | - | TRBV27 | TGTGCCAGCAGCCCGACAGAATGGAACACTGAAGCTTTCTTT | CASSPTEWNTEAFF
- | TRBJ1-3 | - | TRBV3-1/TRBV3-2 | TGTGCCAGCAGCCAAGATCCGGGAAACACCATATATTTT | CASSQDPGNTIYF
- | TRBJ2-7 | - | TRBV27 | TGTGCCAGCCAGGCAAAATCCACCTACGAGCAGTACTTC | CASQAKSTYEQYF
- | TRBJ2-7 | - | TRBV10-3 | TGTGCCATCAGTGATCCCGGGACCCGGTACTCCTACGAGCAGTACTTC | CAISDPGTRYSYEQYF
- | TRBJ2-7 | - | TRBV7-3 | TGTGCCAGCAGCTTATGGCAGGGCGGCGAGCAGTACTTC | CASSLWQGGEQYF
- | TRBJ2-7 | once | TRBV12-2 | TGTGCAAGTCGCTTACCTATTTATGTGGTCACCTACGAGCAGTACTTC | CASRLPIYVVTYEQYF